This T cell receptor (beta chain) was observed in a study of CD8 T cells in ankylosing spondylitis. This clonotype occurred many times. Making the TCR beta libraries involved quantitative 5'-RACE with molecular barcodes. TCRdb processed the 5' RACE reads anew with MiXCR; each CDR3 protein has one entry. Among some 220,000 distinct CDR3 sequences listed, about 11% were seen once. The CDR3 sequence is 15 residues long. V shed 2 bases and J 6 bases; nucleotides not matched to a gene: 0. Sequencing was performed on blood, either unsorted or a sorted T cell fraction (not recorded which). This clonotype was sampled from a male donor with ankylosing spondylitis or in good health (not recorded which). The V gene is TRBV12-3 or TRBV12-4, the J gene TRBJ2-2, with 13 nucleotides matching TRBD2. This chain's CDR3 is CASSLTSGRAGELFF. CDR3 sequence (DNA): TGTGCCAGCAGTTTAACTAGCGGGAGGGCCGGGGAGCTGTTTTTT.